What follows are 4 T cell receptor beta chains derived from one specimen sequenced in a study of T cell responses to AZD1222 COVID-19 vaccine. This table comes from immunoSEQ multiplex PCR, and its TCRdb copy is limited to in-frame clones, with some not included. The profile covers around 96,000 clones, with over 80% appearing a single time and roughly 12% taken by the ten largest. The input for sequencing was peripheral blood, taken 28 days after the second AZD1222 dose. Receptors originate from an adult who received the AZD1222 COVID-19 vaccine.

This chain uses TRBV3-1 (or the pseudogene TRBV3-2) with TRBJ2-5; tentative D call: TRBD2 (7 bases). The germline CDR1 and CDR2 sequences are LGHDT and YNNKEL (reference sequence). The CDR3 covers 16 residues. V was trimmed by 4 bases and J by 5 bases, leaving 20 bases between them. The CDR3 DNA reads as TGTGCCAGCAGCCGCGTAAGGGGGGGCGGGGGCGAGACCCAGTACTTC. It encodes CASSRVRGGGGETQYF.

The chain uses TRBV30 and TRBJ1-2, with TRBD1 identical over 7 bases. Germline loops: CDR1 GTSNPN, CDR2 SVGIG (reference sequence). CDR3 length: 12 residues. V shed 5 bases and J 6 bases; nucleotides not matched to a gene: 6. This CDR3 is CAWATGSHGYTF. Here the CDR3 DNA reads TGTGCCTGGGCGACAGGGTCCCATGGCTACACCTTC.

CDR3 in amino acids: CASSPWGASGRESYNEQFF. The DNA of the CDR3 is TGTGCCAGCAGCCCCTGGGGGGCTAGCGGGAGAGAGTCCTACAATGAGCAGTTCTTC. The rearrangement joins TRBV3-1 (or the pseudogene TRBV3-2) to TRBJ2-1; 10 bases map to TRBD2. The CDR3 runs 19 residues. V gave up 4 bases and J gave up 1 base; unmatched junction bases: 13. Germline lookup yields CDR1 LGHDT and CDR2 YNNKEL (reference sequence).

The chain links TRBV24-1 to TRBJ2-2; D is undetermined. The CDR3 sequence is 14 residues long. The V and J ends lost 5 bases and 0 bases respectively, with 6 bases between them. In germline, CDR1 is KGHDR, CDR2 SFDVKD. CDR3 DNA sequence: TGTGCCACCAGTGGCCAAGCGAACACCGGGGAGCTGTTTTTT. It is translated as CATSGQANTGELFF.